This T cell receptor (beta chain) was recovered during a study of blood T cell repertoires in COVID-19. Method: immunoSEQ multiplex PCR; TCRdb's copy keeps in-frame clones and lacks some. The sample yields about 200,000 clones, about 88% seen once. The ends lost 4 bases at V and 1 base at J; junction bases unmatched: 5. The CDR3 is 16 amino acids. Looked up from germline, CDR1 is KGHSH and CDR2 is LQKENI. Sequenced sample: peripheral blood. This TCR was recovered from a man in his forties or fifties with COVID-19, enrolled during active disease. The V gene is TRBV18, the J gene TRBJ2-2; TRBD1 matches at 8 bases. The CDR3 nucleotides are TGTGCCAGCTCACTTTCCGGGACAGGGAACACCGGGGAGCTGTTTTTT. It is translated as CASSLSGTGNTGELFF.